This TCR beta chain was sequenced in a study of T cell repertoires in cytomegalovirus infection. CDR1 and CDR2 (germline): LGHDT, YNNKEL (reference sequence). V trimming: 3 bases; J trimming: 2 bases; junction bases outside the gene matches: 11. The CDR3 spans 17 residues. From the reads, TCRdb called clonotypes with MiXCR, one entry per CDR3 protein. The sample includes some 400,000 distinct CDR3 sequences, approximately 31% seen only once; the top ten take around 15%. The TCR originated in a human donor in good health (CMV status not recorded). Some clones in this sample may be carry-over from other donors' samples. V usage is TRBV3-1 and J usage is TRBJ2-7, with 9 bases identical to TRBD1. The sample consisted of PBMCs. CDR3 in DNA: TGTGCCAGCAGCCATCCCTCGGCGGGGACAGGGCCCTACGAGCAGTACTTC. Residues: CASSHPSAGTGPYEQYF.